The 8 T cell receptor beta chains listed next were all sequenced from one sample in a study of Ad26.COV2.S vaccination and SARS-CoV-2 variants (dated by TCRdb to the early 2020s). The treatment or condition label here, explained by the study, means: over 15 received Ad26.COV2.S at low or high dose, single or two shots; several received placebo; per-sample allocation not given. For vaccine and placebo recipients, the sequenced repertoires came from samples collected on day 63 after the first injection. Library creation used the immunoSEQ multiplex PCR assay. Sourced from immuneACCESS, this table was stored by TCRdb with only in-frame sequences that have V and J called. A share of the clones is absent; for the studies checked, an unresolved V gene accounts for under half, and the remainder has no known explanation. For this sample the table gives roughly 450,000 clones, of which 75% to 95% were detected only once. 12% of the sample is held by the ten biggest clonotypes.

Sequencing was performed on peripheral blood, taken in a trial of Ad26.COV2.S vaccine versus placebo. These receptors all stem from a person aged 18 to 65 who received the Ad26.COV2.S COVID-19 vaccine or a placebo.

V is TRBV28 and J is TRBJ2-3; 9 bases fit TRBD1. The CDR3 spans 15 residues. V dropped 2 bases and J dropped 4; count of bases not matched to a gene: 4. Germline V gives CDR1 MDHEN, CDR2 SYDVKM. The CDR3 DNA follows: TGTGCCAGCAGTTTAGGGGGACAGGGCTCAGATACGCAGTATTTT. Translated, it gives CASSLGGQGSDTQYF.

A note on this clone: The sample carries other DNA sequences with the same CDR3. DNA of the CDR3: TGTGCCAGCAGTTTCCGTGGAAACACCATATATTTT. This sequence encodes CASSFRGNTIYF. The chain links TRBV12-3 or TRBV12-4 to TRBJ1-3; D is undetermined. The CDR3 length is 12 residues. The germline V and J ends were trimmed by 3 bases and 3 bases, with 3 bases remaining between them.

This rearrangement joins TRBV6-5 to TRBJ1-1, with a weak D call TRBD1 (5 bases). Germline V gene sequence: CDR1 MNHEY, CDR2 SVGAGI. V lost 6 bases to trimming and J lost 5 bases, with 16 bases between them. This CDR3 contains 14 residues. The CDR3 DNA is TGTGCCAGCAGCGGGACTCGGGGGGGTACTGAAGCTTTCTTT. As protein: CASSGTRGGTEAFF.

V and J are TRBV19 and TRBJ2-7, with 11 positions matching TRBD2. V was clipped by 3 bases and J by 3 bases; unmatched bases: 16. CDR3 size: 19 residues. The germline gives CDR1 LNHDA, CDR2 SQIVND (reference sequence). The chain's CDR3 is CASSMKATSGTSPYYEQYF. CDR3 coding DNA: TGTGCCAGTAGTATGAAGGCGACTAGCGGGACATCACCCTACTACGAGCAGTACTTC. Full variable domain (remainder filled in from reference TRBV19 and TRBJ2-7): DGGITQSPKYLFRKEGQNVTLSCEQNLNHDAMYWYRQDPGQGLRLIYYSQIVNDFQKGDIAEGYSVSREKKESFPLTVTSAQKNPTAFYLCASSMKATSGTSPYYEQYFGPGTRLTVT.

V is TRBV4-2 and J is TRBJ2-3; D ambiguous. CDR3 length equals 15 residues. CDR1 LGHNA and CDR2 YNFKEQ come from the germline V gene. V lost 0 bases and J 2 bases, leaving 9 bases between the germline ends. CDR3 sequence reads: CASSQETSSTDTQYF. Written as DNA, the CDR3 is TGTGCCAGCAGCCAAGAGACCTCCTCCACAGATACGCAGTATTTT.

This rearrangement joins TRBV5-1 to TRBJ2-7; no clear D gene. Germline CDR1 reads SGHRS; CDR2 reads YFSETQ. Trimming left V 6 bases short and J 2 bases short, with 18 bases between. CDR3 length equals 15 residues. CDR3: CASTLGGDLTYEQYF. The CDR3 DNA follows: TGCGCCAGCACCCTTGGTGGGGATTTGACCTACGAGCAGTACTTC.

V is TRBV5-6 and J is TRBJ2-3, with 7 positions matching TRBD2. There are 15 residues in the CDR3. J lost 5 bases, V lost 6 bases, and 12 bases had no gene match. Germline V gene data show CDR1 as SGHDT and CDR2 as YYEEEE. CDR3 DNA sequence: TGTGCCAGCATCACGCTGGGAGGGCCCGGAGATACGCAGTATTTT. Its protein product is CASITLGGPGDTQYF.

V usage is TRBV6-5 and J usage is TRBJ2-4; D might be TRBD1 or TRBD2, each matching 5 bases. Germline CDR1 MNHEY, CDR2 SVGAGI. V was pared by 2 bases and J by 2 bases, with 7 bases between. The CDR3 totals 14 residues. The CDR3 sequence is CASSYGGSKNIQYF. CDR3 DNA: TGTGCCAGCAGTTACGGGGGTTCCAAAAACATTCAGTACTTC.